The 29 T cell receptor beta chains presented below share a single source sample, sequenced in a study of molecular identifiers for immune sequencing clone quantification. TCRdb used MiXCR to reprocess the PCR reads, holding one entry per CDR3 protein. The sample includes 85,000 to 95,000 distinct CDR3 sequences, over 15% of them seen just once. Input material: naive CD8+ T cells from blood, with Jurkat cell RNA spiked in. The subset denotes: FACS-sorted CD8+CD4-CCR7+CD45RA+ naive T cells. The receptors stem from a human donor in good health. Some libraries in this study had Jurkat cell RNA spiked in.

This clonotype has ten or more counts. This chain connects TRBV7-2 to TRBJ2-1; the D is unclear. Germline V CDR1 and CDR2: SGHTA, FQGNSA. The CDR3 sequence is 16 residues long. Trimming stripped 4 bases from V and 6 bases from J, with 19 bases between. The CDR3 sequence: CASSYPLGLKPNEQFF. The CDR3 bases are TGTGCCAGCAGCTACCCGTTAGGGCTCAAACCCAATGAGCAGTTCTTC.

CDR3: CSANSRREGTGELFF. CDR3 nucleotide sequence: TGCAGTGCTAACAGTCGGAGGGAGGGGACCGGGGAGCTGTTTTTT. The V gene is TRBV20-1, the J gene TRBJ2-2; 7 positions match TRBD2. Germline-derived CDR1 and CDR2 are DFQATT and SNEGSKA (reference sequence). V was pared by 4 bases and J by 5 bases, with 10 bases of the junction left unmatched. CDR3 length equals 15 residues.

This clonotype was counted many times. V is TRBV5-4 and J is TRBJ1-1, with D unresolved. Trimming left V 0 bases short and J 4 bases short, with 7 bases between. The CDR3 is made up of 13 amino acids. Germline V gene data show CDR1 as SGHNT and CDR2 as YYREEE (reference sequence). The CDR3 DNA reads TGTGCCAGCAGCTTGGCGGGGTTCACTGAAGCTTTCTTT. Amino acids: CASSLAGFTEAFF.

In its sample, this clonotype was seen many times. The genes are TRBV7-9 and TRBJ2-2; D unclear. Trimming removed 3 bases at V and 1 base at J, with 6 bases between. The CDR3 totals 14 residues. Per germline, CDR1 SEHNR and CDR2 FQNEAQ (reference sequence). The CDR3 region has the DNA TGTGCCAGCAGCTTGACACAGAACACCGGGGAGCTGTTTTTT. Protein: CASSLTQNTGELFF.

This clonotype showed up many times. The rearrangement links TRBV20-1 to TRBJ2-7; D possibly corresponds to TRBD1 (5 bases). The CDR3 spans 13 residues. Trimming removed 0 bases from V and 4 bases from J, with 10 bases in between. Germline V gene data show CDR1 as DFQATT and CDR2 as SNEGSKA (reference sequence). CDR3 in amino acids: CSARDRSGYEQYF. Here the CDR3 DNA reads TGCAGTGCTAGAGATAGGTCAGGGTACGAGCAGTACTTC.

This clonotype showed up many times. V is TRBV4-2 and J is TRBJ2-1; 7 bases are a match to TRBD2. Germline values: CDR1 LGHNA, CDR2 YNFKEQ. The CDR3 contains 13 residues. After removal of 8 bases from V and 5 bases from J, the junction contained 6 bases not matched to a gene. The CDR3 coding sequence is TGTGCCAGCGGACTAGTTAGCCACAATGAGCAGTTCTTC. Translation gives CASGLVSHNEQFF.

This clonotype was seen many times. The chain has TRBV6-2 or TRBV6-3 and TRBJ1-5; 8 nucleotides agree with TRBD1. The germline CDR1 and CDR2 sequences are MNHEY and SVGEGT. This CDR3 region has 18 residues. Trimming at V came to 11 bases and at J to 2 bases, leaving 20 bases not matched to a gene. The CDR3 spells CAGKNRDRRDEGNQPQHF. The CDR3 DNA sequence: TGTGCCGGAAAAAACCGGGACAGGAGAGATGAGGGCAATCAGCCCCAGCATTTT.

This clonotype has a count of ten or more. V gene TRBV9 combines with J gene TRBJ2-2, with unresolved D. The CDR3 length is 12 residues. Germline V lookup: CDR1 SGDLS, CDR2 YYNGEE. The ends were cut back, 3 bases at V and 2 bases at J, with 2 bases in the middle. Here the CDR3 DNA reads TGTGCCAGCAGCGGCAACACCGGGGAGCTGTTTTTT. The encoded protein is CASSGNTGELFF. The entire variable domain, with the rest obtained from reference TRBV9 and TRBJ2-2, is as follows: DSGVTQTPKHLITATGQRVTLRCSPRSGDLSVYWYQQSLDQGLQFLIQYYNGEERAKGNILERFSAQQFPDLHSELNLSSLELGDSALYFCASSGNTGELFFGEGSRLTVL.

Notes on this clonotype: A much larger clone is a single base away; this may be a read error. In DNA, the CDR3 is TGTGCCAGCAGCCAAGATATAGCGGGAGGCCCCCCCCCATACAATGAGCAGTTCTTC. Protein sequence: CASSQDIAGGPPPYNEQFF. The chain is built from TRBV4-2 and TRBJ2-1; 10 nucleotides line up with TRBD2. Per the germline V gene, CDR1 is LGHNA and CDR2 is YNFKEQ. The CDR3 is 19 residues long. The ends lost 0 bases at V and 4 bases at J; junction bases unmatched: 12.

In the case of this clonotype: The CDR3 end shows no conserved phenylalanine or tryptophan, and so a read error is likely. The chain uses TRBV9 and TRBJ2-3; 9 bases align to TRBD2. The CDR3 consists of 16 residues. Germline assignment: CDR1 SGDLS and CDR2 YYNGEE. The CDR3 is CASSDTLAGESDTQYL. DNA of the CDR3: TGTGCTAGCAGCGATACTTTAGCGGGAGAGTCAGATACGCAGTATCTT.

At least ten counts were recorded for this clonotype. The rearrangement uses TRBV7-9 and TRBJ1-4; 7 nucleotides agree with TRBD1. V lost 5 bases to trimming and J lost 8 bases; unmatched junction nucleotides: 14. Per germline, CDR1 SEHNR and CDR2 FQNEAQ (reference sequence). The CDR3 is 16 residues long. CDR3 sequence (DNA): TGTGCCAGCAGCCCACCCACAGGGGTAGGAAAAGAAAAACTGTTTTTT. Translation: CASSPPTGVGKEKLFF.

About this clonotype: A single base separates this from a much larger clone, so it may be a read error. V usage is TRBV4-3 and J usage is TRBJ2-3; TRBD2 is a possible D gene (5 bases). The length of the CDR3 is 17 residues. Trimming stripped 5 bases from V and 2 bases from J, with 20 bases between. Germline lookup yields CDR1 LGHNA and CDR2 YSLEER. The CDR3 sequence: CASSSEAGLDYTDTQYF. CDR3 DNA sequence: TGCGCCAGCAGCTCCGAGGCTGGACTCGACTACACAGATACGCAGTATTTT.

This clonotype was observed many times. CDR3 sequence reads: CASRPNAGTSTDTQYF. The CDR3, as DNA: TGCGCCAGCAGGCCAAACGCCGGGACCAGCACAGATACGCAGTATTTT. The V gene is TRBV5-1, the J gene TRBJ2-3; either TRBD1 or TRBD2 may supply D (5 bases each). This CDR3 is 16 amino acids long. The V end lost 5 bases, the J end lost 0 bases, and 16 bases lay between the germline ends. The germline gives CDR1 SGHRS, CDR2 YFSETQ.

In its sample, this clonotype was seen many times. The chain combines TRBV27 with TRBJ1-5; 7 bases line up with TRBD1. The CDR3 contains 15 residues. J lost 2 bases, V lost 4 bases, and 5 bases had no gene match. The germline CDR1 and CDR2 sequences are MNHEY and SMNVEV (reference sequence). CDR3 in amino acids: CASSYTGQGNQPQHF. As DNA, the CDR3 is TGTGCCAGCAGTTATACCGGACAGGGCAATCAGCCCCAGCATTTT.

This clonotype was seen at least ten times. The genes are TRBV2 and TRBJ1-1; the match to TRBD1 covers 7 bases. The CDR3 loop spans 13 amino acids. The V segment lost 2 bases and the J segment 6 bases; nucleotides outside the gene matches: 3. Germline CDR1 SNHLY, CDR2 FYNNEI. In DNA, the CDR3 is TGTGCCAGCAGTGAACCCCAGGGGGCTGAAGCTTTCTTT. Amino acids: CASSEPQGAEAFF.

This clonotype was recorded many times. This chain uses TRBV18 with TRBJ2-7, with D perhaps TRBD2 (5 bases). The CDR3 has 13 amino acids. Trimming shortened V by 6 bases and J by 0 bases, and 9 bases separated the two germline ends. CDR1 KGHSH and CDR2 LQKENI come from the germline V gene. CDR3 residues: CASSPGNSYEQYF. CDR3 DNA sequence: TGTGCCAGCTCCCCCGGGAACTCCTACGAGCAGTACTTC.

To note about this clonotype: A read error is possible here, since a much larger clone lies one base away. The chain employs TRBV30 and TRBJ2-2, with unresolved D. The CDR3 extends over 13 amino acids. V was pared by 1 base and J by 7 bases, with 10 bases between. Germline V gene data show CDR1 as GTSNPN and CDR2 as SVGIG (reference sequence). The CDR3 region is CAWSDPAYGELFF. Written as DNA, the CDR3 is TGTGCCTGGAGTGACCCAGCTTACGGGGAGCTGTTTTTT.

This clonotype was observed at least ten times. The rearrangement links TRBV6-1 to TRBJ2-1; D is unclear. Trimming pared 4 bases from V and 1 base from J, leaving 11 bases between. This CDR3 is 15 amino acids long. Germline-derived CDR1 and CDR2 are MNHNS and SASEGT. CDR3 amino acids: CASSVYPPSYNEQFF. The CDR3 DNA sequence: TGTGCCAGCAGTGTATACCCTCCGTCCTACAATGAGCAGTTCTTC.

This clonotype appeared many times. The V call is TRBV7-9, the J call TRBJ2-3; D is possibly TRBD1 (6 bases). The V and J ends lost 4 bases and 1 base respectively, with 15 bases between them. The CDR3 runs 16 residues. Germline values: CDR1 SEHNR, CDR2 FQNEAQ (reference sequence). As DNA, the CDR3 is TGTGCCAGCAGCTCCAGGGACATTTTGGGCACAGATACGCAGTATTTT. Translated: CASSSRDILGTDTQYF.

Worth noting for this clonotype: A much larger clone lies one base from this, so it may be a read error. The rearrangement joins TRBV19 to TRBJ2-6; 10 bases align to TRBD1. The ends lost 3 bases at V and 8 bases at J; junction bases unmatched: 4. The germline V gene encodes CDR1 LNHDA and CDR2 SQIVND (reference sequence). The CDR3 spans 15 residues. The CDR3, as DNA: TGTGCCAGTAGTATGGGGACAGGGGTTACCAACGTCCTGACTTTC. Translating gives CASSMGTGVTNVLTF.

This clonotype came up many times. The chain has TRBV30 and TRBJ2-1; 11 bases fit TRBD2. With 1 base clipped from V and 9 bases from J, the junction kept 11 bases outside the gene matches. Germline V lookup: CDR1 GTSNPN, CDR2 SVGIG (reference sequence). This CDR3 is built from 16 residues. The CDR3: CAWSAPGSGGEGEQFF. The CDR3, as DNA: TGTGCCTGGAGTGCCCCGGGTAGCGGGGGGGAGGGTGAGCAGTTCTTC. The full variable domain, with the rest looked up from reference TRBV30 and TRBJ2-1, is SQTIHQWPATLVQPVGSPLSLECTVEGTSNPNLYWYRQAAGRGLQLLFYSVGIGQISSEVPQNLSASRPQDRQFILSSKKLLLSDSGFYLCAWSAPGSGGEGEQFFGPGTRLTVL.

This clonotype has at least ten counts. CDR3: CASSQAGGGPDTQYF. The CDR3 DNA reads TGCGCCAGCAGCCAAGCGGGAGGGGGACCAGATACGCAGTATTTT. This chain joins TRBV4-1 and TRBJ2-3; 8 bases map to TRBD2. The trim removed 1 base at V and 4 bases at J, leaving 4 bases unmatched. There are 15 residues in the CDR3. CDR1 MGHRA and CDR2 YSYEKL come from the germline V gene.

This clonotype was found many times. V usage is TRBV3-1 and J usage is TRBJ1-2; the D is unclear. CDR3 length: 14 residues. Germline assignment: CDR1 LGHDT and CDR2 YNNKEL (reference sequence). Trimming took 4 bases from V and 2 from J, leaving 11 bases between them. The CDR3 spells CASSLQEGNYGYTF. The CDR3 nucleotides read TGTGCCAGCAGCCTGCAAGAAGGAAACTATGGCTACACCTTC.

This clonotype was detected ten times or more. The chain is built from TRBV30 and TRBJ2-1; D possibly matches TRBD1 or TRBD2 (5 bases each). Germline CDR1 and CDR2: GTSNPN and SVGIG (reference sequence). V lost 5 bases and J 4 bases, leaving 12 bases between the germline ends. The CDR3 length is 13 residues. The CDR3 reads CAWGGLNYNEQFF. The CDR3 DNA reads as TGTGCCTGGGGGGGTTTGAATTACAATGAGCAGTTCTTC.

This clonotype was recorded many times. The rearrangement links TRBV27 to TRBJ2-5; D perhaps matches TRBD2 (6 bases). Deletions cut 8 bases from V and 5 bases from J, with 15 bases between. The CDR3 is made up of 13 amino acids. The germline gives CDR1 MNHEY, CDR2 SMNVEV (reference sequence). This CDR3 is CASGERAWETQYF. DNA of the CDR3: TGTGCCAGCGGGGAGCGGGCGTGGGAGACCCAGTACTTC.

Ten or more counts support this clonotype. The chain has TRBV25-1 and TRBJ2-1, with a possible D match to TRBD1 (6 bases). From germline, CDR1 is MGHDK and CDR2 SYGVNS. The V gene lost 1 base and the J gene lost 5 bases, with 9 bases spanning the gap. The CDR3 spans 14 residues. CDR3 DNA: TGTGCCAGCAGTGAATTTGCAGGGGACAATGAGCAGTTCTTC. Its protein is CASSEFAGDNEQFF.

This clonotype was detected ten times or more. The chain joins TRBV29-1 to TRBJ2-7; D ambiguous. Trimming took 5 bases from V and 0 from J, leaving 5 bases between them. Looked up from germline, CDR1 is SQVTM and CDR2 is ANQGSEA. This CDR3 spans 11 amino acids. CDR3: CSVTVSYEQYF. CDR3 in DNA: TGCAGCGTTACGGTCTCCTACGAGCAGTACTTC.

The table lists this clonotype with a few counts. The chain employs TRBV27 and TRBJ2-1; 9 bases line up with TRBD2. V dropped 2 bases and J dropped 6; count of bases not matched to a gene: 5. The CDR3 length is 15 residues. The germline V gene encodes CDR1 MNHEY and CDR2 SMNVEV (reference sequence). The CDR3 loop reads CASSLVRGGSNEQFF. In nucleotides, the CDR3 is TGTGCCAGCAGTTTAGTGCGGGGGGGGAGCAATGAGCAGTTCTTC.

This clonotype was recorded at least ten times. The chain employs TRBV7-9 and TRBJ2-2; D is undetermined. The length of the CDR3 is 13 residues. Germline assignment: CDR1 SEHNR and CDR2 FQNEAQ (reference sequence). V lost 0 bases, J lost 6 bases, and 5 bases lay in between. The CDR3 loop is CASSLASSGELFF. CDR3 DNA: TGTGCCAGCAGCTTAGCTAGTTCCGGGGAGCTGTTTTTT.